This is a list of T cell receptor beta chains from one sample in a study of monozygotic twins with inflammatory bowel disease. TCRdb re-called the 5' RACE reads and shows each CDR3 protein once, DNA omitted. This sample's table has fewer than 200,000 distinct CDR3 sequences. Sequenced material: blood. These receptors were taken from a human donor with ulcerative colitis or Crohn's disease, or a healthy co-twin of an affected twin (not recorded which). Each CDR3 is given with its conserved first and last residue.

J gene: TRBJ2-7
V gene: TRBV20-1
CDR3 protein: CSARGGASYEQYF

J gene: TRBJ2-7
V gene: TRBV7-2
CDR3 protein: CASSHPDYEQYF

J gene: TRBJ2-7
V gene: TRBV28
CDR3 protein: CASSRSGGLFEQYF

J gene: TRBJ1-6
V gene: TRBV6-1
CDR3 protein: CASRQRAYNSPLHF

J gene: TRBJ2-1
V gene: TRBV15
CDR3 protein: CATSPLAGGFNEQFF

J gene: TRBJ2-5
V gene: TRBV20-1
CDR3 protein: CSAPLFLAGGETQYF

J gene: TRBJ1-2
V gene: TRBV6-5
CDR3 protein: CASSYGDSIYGYTF

J gene: TRBJ2-7
V gene: TRBV7-6
CDR3 protein: CASSQTSGSSYEQYF

J gene: TRBJ1-1
V gene: TRBV18
CDR3 protein: CASSLDRDTEAFF

J gene: TRBJ2-7
V gene: TRBV28
CDR3 protein: CASRLQGIYEQYF

J gene: TRBJ2-5
V gene: TRBV29-1
CDR3 protein: CSVGLAGKETQYF

J gene: TRBJ2-2
V gene: TRBV29-1
CDR3 protein: CSGGQGAGTGELFF

J gene: TRBJ1-6
V gene: TRBV6-5
CDR3 protein: CASSSGSTYNSPLHF

J gene: TRBJ2-1
V gene: TRBV20-1
CDR3 protein: CSASYRVGEQFF

J gene: TRBJ2-5
V gene: TRBV20-1
CDR3 protein: CSARLFGLADGETQYF

J gene: TRBJ2-6
V gene: TRBV24-1
CDR3 protein: CATSDSTTGSGANVLTF

J gene: TRBJ2-7
V gene: TRBV24-1
CDR3 protein: CATSGGSGSYEQYF

J gene: TRBJ2-3
V gene: TRBV4-1
CDR3 protein: CASSHGAGGPDTQYF

J gene: TRBJ2-1
V gene: TRBV24-1
CDR3 protein: CATSDLRNEQFF